This TCR beta chain was retrieved from a study of graft-versus-host responses after intestinal transplantation. Clones were read by immunoSEQ multiplex PCR, and TCRdb kept only the in-frame ones, dropping some. In the table there are tens of thousands of clones, 75% to 95% of which are singletons. The V gene's germline CDR1 is WNHNN and CDR2 SYGVQD (reference sequence). The CDR3 covers 17 residues. Trimming pared 11 bases from V and 0 bases from J, leaving 25 bases between. As for this clone: Its target is unknown.

This sequence was found in a human donor who received an intestinal transplant. This sample comprised unstimulated CD4+ T cells sorted from spleen or lymph node cells, obtained before intestinal transplant. This rearrangement joins TRBV10-1 to TRBJ1-1, with D perhaps TRBD1 (6 bases). CDR3 sequence reads: CACQSTGDPAVNTEAFF. CDR3 nucleotide sequence: TGCGCCTGCCAGTCGACAGGAGATCCAGCAGTGAACACTGAAGCTTTCTTT.